The 2 T cell receptor beta chains listed next were all sequenced from one sample in a study of T-cell memory formation after mild COVID-19. One entry per CDR3 protein results from TCRdb running MiXCR on the 5' RACE reads. In the table there are 250,000 to 300,000 distinct CDR3 sequences, roughly 18% of which are singletons. Specimen: PBMCs or a T cell subset sorted from them (not recorded which). The receptors shown here come from a man aged 18 to 29 who had mild COVID-19 (a few samples of this study predate the infection). Cell type and time point are not known.

Concerning this clonotype itself: Mismatch with germline at one junction end may stem from a read error. The chain recombines TRBV7-7 with TRBJ2-1; either TRBD1 or TRBD2 may fit D (6 bases each). CDR1 is SSHAT, CDR2 FNYEAQ, per germline (reference sequence). CDR3 length: 16 amino acids. CDR3 sequence: CASSLADGGAYNEQFF. The CDR3, as DNA: TGTGCTAGCAGCTTAGCGGACGGGGGCGCTTACAATGAGCAGTTCTTC.

In this sample, this clonotype turned up many times. The rearrangement uses TRBV12-3 or TRBV12-4 and TRBJ1-1, with a weak D call TRBD1 (6 bases). The CDR3 runs to 12 residues. The V end lost 7 bases, the J end lost 6 bases, and 12 bases lay between the germline ends. The CDR3 loop reads CASTREGAEAFF. The CDR3 region has the DNA TGTGCCAGCACCCGGGAGGGGGCTGAAGCTTTCTTT.